This note documents a single TCR beta chain sequence. The target antigen is unknown. Primers: 60 Vbeta forward and 13 Jbeta reverse. The assay was immunoSEQ multiplex PCR, and TCRdb's table has in-frame clones only and misses some. This sample's clone table lists 100,000 to 150,000 clones. Trimming stripped 3 bases from V and 10 bases from J, with 16 bases between. CDR3 length: 14 residues. The germline V gene has CDR1 SGHAT and CDR2 FQNNGV. These data originate in a study of cytomegalovirus exposure and HLA in healthy donors. Notes on the study in general: Many donors shared some public TCRs, even though most TCR sequences were rare. In a later analysis, TCR beta V- and J-gene trimming showed a link to a missense DCLRE1C variant. About 87% or about 30% of the time was how often most TCR beta V segments were productive, according to an earlier analysis.

The rearrangement joins TRBV11-2 to TRBJ2-1; D is possibly TRBD1 (6 bases). Sequencing input: PBMCs. The sequence derives from a man between 18 and 29 years old in good health and CMV-seronegative. CDR3 amino acids: CASSFKTGPDEQFF. CDR3 coding DNA: TGTGCCAGCAGCTTCAAGACAGGCCCCGACGAGCAGTTCTTC.